This TCR beta chain stems from a study of OX40 agonist ivuxolimab in advanced cancers. Study-wide background: One hepatocellular carcinoma and a couple of cutaneous melanoma patients partially responded.

About this clone: The antigen is undetermined.

Study conclusions and caveats: On average, a greater number of expanded clones characterised CD8+ T cells relative to CD4+.

Trimming took off 7 bases at V and 4 bases at J, with 17 bases between the two ends. The CDR3 loop spans 14 amino acids. Germline CDR1 and CDR2: WSHSY and SAAADI. Profiling relied on immunoSEQ multiplex PCR, and the TCRdb table lists in-frame clones only, not all of them. The data contain more than 10,000 clones, around 79% of them seen just once; the ten biggest clones take up approximately 41%. The chain employs TRBV10-2 and TRBJ2-7; tentative D call: TRBD1 (6 bases). The sequenced sample was CD4+ or CD8+ T cells sorted from blood, obtained in a trial of the OX40 agonist ivuxolimab. The clonotype comes from an adult with an advanced solid tumor such as melanoma, head and neck, liver or kidney cancer. CDR3 sequence (DNA): TGCGCCAGCAAGGGGACATGGGACCGGTACGAGCAGTACTTC. Its protein is CASKGTWDRYEQYF.